This T cell receptor beta chain derives from a study of blood T cell repertoires in COVID-19. Study information: COVID-19 samples, acute and convalescent, were from the United States, Italy and Spain. PBMCs, B-cell-depleted T cells, or T cells provided the cDNA or gDNA that made up the material.

Authors' analysis steps: Estimation of nucleated cell counts relied on the amplification of reference gene primers. Repertoires were generated with immunoSEQ multiplex PCR, while TCRdb's copy carries only in-frame clones and drops some. That table gives V, J and clone size, and the DNA gave D and trimming. The sample contains under 300,000 clones, 88% of which appear only once. V was clipped by 4 bases and J by 4 bases, with 10 bases between them. Germline values: CDR1 LGHNA, CDR2 YNFKEQ. This CDR3 contains 14 residues. Sequences were obtained from peripheral blood. This chain uses TRBV4-2 with TRBJ2-2, with D uncertain. This clonotype was obtained from a woman between 40 and 50 years old who had recovered from COVID-19. CDR3 bases: TGTGCCAGCAGCCCGCCAGATACCACCGGGGAGCTGTTTTTT. Amino acids: CASSPPDTTGELFF.